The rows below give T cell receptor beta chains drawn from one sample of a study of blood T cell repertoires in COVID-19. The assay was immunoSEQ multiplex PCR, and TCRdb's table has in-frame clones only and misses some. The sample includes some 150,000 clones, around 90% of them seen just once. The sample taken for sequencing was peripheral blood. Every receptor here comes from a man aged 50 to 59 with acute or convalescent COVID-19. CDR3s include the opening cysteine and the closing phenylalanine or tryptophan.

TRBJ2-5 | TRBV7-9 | CASSFLGQGQETQYF
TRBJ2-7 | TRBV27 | CASSLLAGDGEQYF
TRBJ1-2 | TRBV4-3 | CASSQADRLGGYTF
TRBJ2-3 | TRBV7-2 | CASSWLISTDTQYF
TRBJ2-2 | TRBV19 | CASSFAGELFF
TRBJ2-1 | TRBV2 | CASKGQGRSNEQFF
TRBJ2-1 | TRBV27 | CASSLLTGTSKFF
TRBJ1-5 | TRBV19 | CAATPGGREEGLRQPQHF
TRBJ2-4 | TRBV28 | CASSLVRTGATNLAKNIQYF
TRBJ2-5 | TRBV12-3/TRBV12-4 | CASSFKETQYF
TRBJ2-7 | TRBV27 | CASSSRTGPGEQYF
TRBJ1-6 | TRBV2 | CASSERGRGRGTYNSPLHF
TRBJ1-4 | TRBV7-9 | CASSPPLQGEGEKLFF
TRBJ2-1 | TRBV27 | CASSPGTSGANEQFF
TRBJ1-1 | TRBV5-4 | CASSQRGRNTEAFF
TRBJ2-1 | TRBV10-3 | CAISDQGSHSSYNEQFF
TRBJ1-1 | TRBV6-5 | CASSRGASGNTEAFF
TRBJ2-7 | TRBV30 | CAWSGIGTGPYEQYF
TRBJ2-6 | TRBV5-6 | CASSSLLSGANVLTF
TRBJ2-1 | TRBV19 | CAAGAGGVNEQFF
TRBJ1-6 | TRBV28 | CASSRGGGYSPLHF
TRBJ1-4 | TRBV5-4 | CASSRGVGLTNEKLFF
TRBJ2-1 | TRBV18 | CASSPGLAGYNEQFF
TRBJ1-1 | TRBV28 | CASIAGGNTEAFF
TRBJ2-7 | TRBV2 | CASGETSVSYEQYF
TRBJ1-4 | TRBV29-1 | CSVDGGGAEEKLFF
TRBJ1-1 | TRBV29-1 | CSVEPQGGTEAFF
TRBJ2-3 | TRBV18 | CASSPPSQGTDTQYF
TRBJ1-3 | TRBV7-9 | CASSLREGTGNTIYF
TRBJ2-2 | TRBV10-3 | CAITPAGGGATGELFF
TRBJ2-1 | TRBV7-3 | CASSPWGAGDNEQFF
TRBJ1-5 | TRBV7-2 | CASSLTGANQPQHF
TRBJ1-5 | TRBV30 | CAWGPGRGDSNQPQHF
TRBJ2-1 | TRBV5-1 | CASRTGLTNNEQFF
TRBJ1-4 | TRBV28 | CASSLWSFKASEKLFF
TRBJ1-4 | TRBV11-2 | CASSSHSLDRGHTNEKLFF
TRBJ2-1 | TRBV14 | CASSPQNSNEQFF
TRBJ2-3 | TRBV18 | CASSPRQGYTDTQYF
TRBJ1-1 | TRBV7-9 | CASSPGTGGGAPTEAFF
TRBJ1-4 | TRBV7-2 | CASSLGTWREKLFF
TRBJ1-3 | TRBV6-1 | CASREGARSGNTIYF
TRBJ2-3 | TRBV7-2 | CASSSGGDTQYF
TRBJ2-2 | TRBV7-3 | CASSLAPGNTGELFF
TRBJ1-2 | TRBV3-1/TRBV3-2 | CASSQTGGGGYTF
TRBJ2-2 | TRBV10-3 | CAISEAPNTGELFF
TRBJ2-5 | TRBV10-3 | CAISEHTGHQETQYF
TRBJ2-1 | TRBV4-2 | CASSRLALEGENEQFF
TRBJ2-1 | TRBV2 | CASSGLAGVVEQFF
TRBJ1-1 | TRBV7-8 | CASSLVTGGFSNTEAFF
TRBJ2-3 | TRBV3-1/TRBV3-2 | CASSQRGGAGDTQYF
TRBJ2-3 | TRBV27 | CASSLVTGDITDTQYF
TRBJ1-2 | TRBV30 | CAWSPPGQAAYGYTF
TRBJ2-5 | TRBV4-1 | CASSPEAPFRVGETQYF
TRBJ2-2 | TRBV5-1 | CASSSSGSFTGELFF
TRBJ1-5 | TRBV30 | CAWTGQGGQPQHF